The sequence of this TCR beta chain was determined in a study of early stage breast cancer tumors. Across the study: Roughly 9.6-fold was the mean read coverage per sample. Points from the study as a whole: Tumors had about 2.5-fold higher T cell density and higher clonality than adjacent normal breast tissue.

This CDR3 has 13 amino acids. Per germline, CDR1 GTSNPN and CDR2 SVGIG (reference sequence). The V and J ends lost 3 bases and 3 bases respectively, with 8 bases between them. To note about this clone: The antigen is unknown.

TCRdb's table, derived via immunoSEQ multiplex PCR, lists solely in-frame clones and lacks some. The table includes roughly 10,000 clones, around 72% detected once. The source is a person aged 65 to 79 with breast cancer. The chain links TRBV30 to TRBJ2-2, with D tentatively TRBD2 (5 bases). Source material: breast tumor tissue. The CDR3 is CAWRGSDTGELFF. The CDR3 DNA sequence: TGTGCCTGGAGGGGGAGCGACACCGGGGAGCTGTTTTTT.